This TCR beta chain was identified in a study of sequential checkpoint blockade in melanoma. Background on the study: Both treatment sequences were followed by maintenance nivolumab. DNA from about a hundred pretreatment tumor samples underwent TCRβ immunosequencing.

The assay was immunoSEQ multiplex PCR, and TCRdb's table has in-frame clones only and misses some. Seen here are roughly 13,000 clones, over 20% observed once, and the top ten hold about 5.8%. In germline, CDR1 is SGHNT, CDR2 YENEEA. CDR3 length: 15 amino acids. V gave up 4 bases and J gave up 5 bases, with 18 bases separating them. This clone is labeled medium-sized. The target antigen is unknown. Indicated treatment: randomized to nivolumab then ipilimumab (arm A) or the reverse (arm B). Study conclusions and caveats: T-cell fraction and clonality followed PD-L1 and CD8+ counts, not mutational load.

Source: tumor tissue (inferred from file names), taken from a patient given nivolumab and ipilimumab in sequence. The chain carries TRBV11-3 and TRBJ2-7; weak D call: TRBD1 (6 bases). The TCR originated in a human donor with melanoma. The CDR3 DNA reads as TGTGCCAGCAGCTCCAACAGGGCTTACCCTAACGAGCAGTACTTC. This translates into CASSSNRAYPNEQYF.